This T cell receptor beta chain was recorded in a study of T cells in Graves' hyperthyroidism and ophthalmopathy. Patients were excluded because of uncontrolled infection, other autoimmune disease, pregnancy or lactation. Study outcomes and limitations: In blood, most of the thyroid clonotypes expanded above 0.001 were also present. Ophthalmopathy was separated from stable hyperthyroidism by a 13 V-J model. Ophthalmopathy was identified by the model a median around 5.9 months ahead of onset.

Of note for this clonotype: Antigen: not known.

Trimming at V came to 5 bases and at J to 5 bases, leaving 8 bases not matched to a gene. This CDR3 region has 14 residues. CDR1 and CDR2 from the germline V gene are ENHRY and SYGVKD. The investigators amplified TCR beta CDR3 regions from RNA transcripts. A first-round RT-PCR of the TCR CDR3 used the HTBI primer set. One entry per CDR3 protein results from TCRdb running MiXCR on the multiplex PCR reads. The repertoire includes about 570,000 distinct CDR3 sequences, around 45% of them detected once, and 15% to 20% sits in the top ten. The TCR was taken from an adult woman with Graves' disease, either hyperthyroidism or ophthalmopathy (not recorded which). The rearrangement links TRBV10-3 to TRBJ2-5; the match to TRBD1 covers 7 bases. The sample comprised peripheral blood or thyroid tissue (not recorded which). For the CDR3, the DNA is TGTGCCATCAGTATACAGGGGATGATGGAGACCCAGTACTTC. Residues: CAISIQGMMETQYF.